A selection of T cell receptor beta chains follows, all from one sample in a study of Graves' ophthalmopathy and Graves' hyperthyroidism. From the multiplex PCR reads, TCRdb called clonotypes with MiXCR, one entry per CDR3 protein. The repertoire consists of roughly 160,000 distinct CDR3 sequences, with roughly two fifths occurring once and the leading ten covering roughly 5.2%. Sequenced sample: peripheral blood. Receptors were obtained from a woman in her thirties or forties with Graves' ophthalmopathy. Each CDR3 is given with its conserved first and last residue. The D gene is left open where the match is weak. A clone size is listed for some rows: how often the clone was seen (once, few, many), or a class if it is expanded.

CDR3nt | CDR3aa | v_gene | d_gene | j_gene | abundance
TGTGCCAGCAGTCCATCTCACGGGCAGACTAGCTCCTACGAGCAGTACTTC | CASSPSHGQTSSYEQYF | TRBV6-1 | - | TRBJ2-7 | -
TGTGCCAGCAGCTTACAGGGTAGCGGGAACACCGGGGAGCTGTTTTTT | CASSLQGSGNTGELFF | TRBV7-2 | - | TRBJ2-2 | many
TGTGCCAGCGGTTCCAGGGGGTTTGGGAATTCACCCCTCCACTTT | CASGSRGFGNSPLHF | TRBV2 | TRBD1 | TRBJ1-6 | many
TGTGCCACCAGCCGCCCGCCGATACGGGGATTCAACTATGGCTACACCTTC | CATSRPPIRGFNYGYTF | TRBV15 | - | TRBJ1-2 | many
TGTGCCAGCAGTTTTCGGCCAGGGGTTTTAGGCGTTACTGAAGCTTTCTTT | CASSFRPGVLGVTEAFF | TRBV27 | - | TRBJ1-1 | -
TGTGCCAGCAGTTACGGGCCTAGCAGAGACTACGAGCAGTACTTC | CASSYGPSRDYEQYF | TRBV6-2/TRBV6-3 | - | TRBJ2-7 | -
TGCAGTGCTGGGACAGGGGCGTCGAACACTGAAGCTTTCTTT | CSAGTGASNTEAFF | TRBV20-1 | TRBD1 | TRBJ1-1 | few
TGTGCCAGCAGCCGGGGAGGGGGGTATGGCTACACCTTC | CASSRGGGYGYTF | TRBV28 | - | TRBJ1-2 | many
TGTGCCCACGCGGGGGTCTATGGCTACACCTTC | CAHAGVYGYTF | TRBV30 | - | TRBJ1-2 | many
TGTGCCATCGCGACGGATGGCGGGACGGGGGGTACTGGCGGGAGTGACGAGCAGTACTTC | CAIATDGGTGGTGGSDEQYF | TRBV10-3 | TRBD2 | TRBJ2-7 | -
TGTGCCAGCAGTTTGGCCCACGGGATCACTGAAGCTTTCTTT | CASSLAHGITEAFF | TRBV12-3/TRBV12-4 | - | TRBJ1-1 | -
TGTGCCAGCAGTCCGACAGGGTCTAACACTGAAGCTTTCTTT | CASSPTGSNTEAFF | TRBV6-1 | TRBD1 | TRBJ1-1 | few
TGTGCCACCAGTGATTTTTTGACCACTGAAGCTTTCTTT | CATSDFLTTEAFF | TRBV24-1 | - | TRBJ1-1 | many
TGTGCCAGCAGCCCCGGGCGCTCACCCCTCCACTTT | CASSPGRSPLHF | TRBV12-3/TRBV12-4 | - | TRBJ1-6 | once
TGTGCCAGCAGTTACGGGGGCGCGGTGACTGAAGCTTTCTTT | CASSYGGAVTEAFF | TRBV6-2/TRBV6-3 | - | TRBJ1-1 | few
TGTGCCATCAGCGCCAGTGGCACAGCCTATGGCTACACCTTC | CAISASGTAYGYTF | TRBV10-3 | - | TRBJ1-2 | many
TGTGCCAGCAGCCACACCAATGGGACCCCCTGGGGGGGAGTCCAAGAGACCCAGTACTTC | CASSHTNGTPWGGVQETQYF | TRBV4-2 | TRBD2 | TRBJ2-5 | many
TGTGCCAGCAGTGGGGAGACAGCCATGAACACTGAAGCTTTCTTT | CASSGETAMNTEAFF | TRBV25-1 | - | TRBJ1-1 | -
TGCAGTGCTAGACAGCTTTATGGCTACACCTTC | CSARQLYGYTF | TRBV20-1 | - | TRBJ1-2 | -
TGTGCCAGCAGCCCGGACAGGCACCCCTCCTACGAGCAGTACTTC | CASSPDRHPSYEQYF | TRBV6-2/TRBV6-3 | TRBD1 | TRBJ2-7 | -
TGTGCCAGCAGCTTAGTTCTGGCGGGGGAGCAGTACTTC | CASSLVLAGEQYF | TRBV7-2 | - | TRBJ2-7 | many
TGTGCCAGCTCGGAGGAGACCTACGAGCAGTACTTC | CASSEETYEQYF | TRBV18 | - | TRBJ2-7 | many
TGTGCCAGCAGCCCCGGACGGGACGAGCAGTACTTC | CASSPGRDEQYF | TRBV3-1 | - | TRBJ2-7 | many
TGTGCCAGCACAGACCGGGACAGGGGGGCCTACGAGCAGTACTTC | CASTDRDRGAYEQYF | TRBV6-2/TRBV6-3 | TRBD1 | TRBJ2-7 | -
TGTGCCAGCAGTTGGGCAGGGAATCAGCCCCAGCATTTT | CASSWAGNQPQHF | TRBV27 | - | TRBJ1-5 | -
TGTGCGGGCGGAAGGGGGAACACTGAAGCTTTCTTT | CAGGRGNTEAFF | TRBV7-9 | - | TRBJ1-1 | -
TGTGCCAGCAGACGACACACCGGGGAGCTGTTTTTT | CASRRHTGELFF | TRBV12-3/TRBV12-4 | - | TRBJ2-2 | once
TGTGCCAGCAGTTCGGGGGCAGGTGGGGGCTACACCTTC | CASSSGAGGGYTF | TRBV27 | - | TRBJ1-2 | many
TGCGCCAGCAGCTTGGGCTCCGAGAGTGAAGCTTTCTTT | CASSLGSESEAFF | TRBV5-1 | - | TRBJ1-1 | -
TGTGCCAGCAGTCCACGGATTGAAGCTTTCTTT | CASSPRIEAFF | TRBV6-1 | - | TRBJ1-1 | few
TGCAGCGGGTGGGAGGGCTCCGAGCAGTACTTC | CSGWEGSEQYF | TRBV29-1 | TRBD2 | TRBJ2-7 | -
TGTGCCGCCTCAAGGCGAGGTGAGACCCAGTACTTC | CAASRRGETQYF | TRBV24-1 | - | TRBJ2-5 | once
TGTGCCAGTAGTATTTTCGGACAGGACTATGGCTACACCTTC | CASSIFGQDYGYTF | TRBV19 | TRBD1 | TRBJ1-2 | many
TGTGCCAGCAGCTTAAGGGCAGAATACGAGCAGTACTTC | CASSLRAEYEQYF | TRBV7-2 | - | TRBJ2-7 | many
TGTGCCAGCAGTGTGATTGAGACCCAGTACTTC | CASSVIETQYF | TRBV6-1 | - | TRBJ2-5 | -
TGCAGTGCTATCTCCCAACAGTGGGGGGGTGGTAGTGGAGCTTTCTTT | CSAISQQWGGGSGAFF | TRBV20-1 | - | TRBJ1-1 | -